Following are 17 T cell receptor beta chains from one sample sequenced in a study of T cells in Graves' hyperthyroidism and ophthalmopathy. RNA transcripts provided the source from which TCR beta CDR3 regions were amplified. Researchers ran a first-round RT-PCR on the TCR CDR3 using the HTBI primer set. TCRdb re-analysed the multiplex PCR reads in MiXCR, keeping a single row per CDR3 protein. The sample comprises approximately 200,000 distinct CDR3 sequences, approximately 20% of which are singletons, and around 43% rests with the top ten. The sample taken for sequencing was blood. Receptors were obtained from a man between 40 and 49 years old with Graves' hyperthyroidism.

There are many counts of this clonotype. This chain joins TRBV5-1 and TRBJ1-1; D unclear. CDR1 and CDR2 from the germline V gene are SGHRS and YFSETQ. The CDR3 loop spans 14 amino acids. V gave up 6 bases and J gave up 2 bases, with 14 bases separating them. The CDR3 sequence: CASNSRRGNTEAFF. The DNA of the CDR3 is TGCGCCAGCAATAGCCGGCGGGGTAACACTGAAGCTTTCTTT.

The CDR3 reads CASSQRGGNQPQHF. As DNA, the CDR3 is TGTGCCAGCAGCCAGCGGGGGGGCAATCAGCCCCAGCATTTT. This sequence joins TRBV3-1 and TRBJ1-5, with a weak D call TRBD1 (5 bases). In germline, CDR1 is LGHDT, CDR2 YNNKEL (reference sequence). The V and J ends lost 3 bases and 2 bases respectively, with 8 bases between them. The CDR3 runs 14 residues.

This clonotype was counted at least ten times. CDR3 nucleotides: TGTGCCATAGGGGACACCAACTATGGCTACACCTTC. Translated: CAIGDTNYGYTF. This sequence joins TRBV24-1 and TRBJ1-2, with D maybe TRBD1 (6 bases). The length of the CDR3 is 12 residues. Germline V lookup: CDR1 KGHDR, CDR2 SFDVKD. V lost 11 bases to trimming and J lost 2 bases, with 11 bases between them.

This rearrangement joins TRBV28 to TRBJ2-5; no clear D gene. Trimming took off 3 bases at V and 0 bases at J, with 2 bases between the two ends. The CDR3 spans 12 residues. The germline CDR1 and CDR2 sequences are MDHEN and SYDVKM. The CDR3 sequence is CASSFNQETQYF. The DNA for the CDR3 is TGTGCCAGCAGTTTTAACCAAGAGACCCAGTACTTC.

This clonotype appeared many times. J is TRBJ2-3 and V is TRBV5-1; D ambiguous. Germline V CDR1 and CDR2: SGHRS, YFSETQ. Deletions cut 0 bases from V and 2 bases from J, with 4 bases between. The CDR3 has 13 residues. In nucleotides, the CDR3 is TGCGCCAGCAGCTTGGGGGCCACAGATACGCAGTATTTT. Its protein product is CASSLGATDTQYF.

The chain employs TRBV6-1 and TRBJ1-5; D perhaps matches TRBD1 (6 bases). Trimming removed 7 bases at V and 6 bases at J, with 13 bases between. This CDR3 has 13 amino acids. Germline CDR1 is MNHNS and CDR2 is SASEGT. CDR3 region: CASNRGTGQPQHF. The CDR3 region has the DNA TGTGCCAGCAATAGGGGGACTGGTCAGCCCCAGCATTTT.

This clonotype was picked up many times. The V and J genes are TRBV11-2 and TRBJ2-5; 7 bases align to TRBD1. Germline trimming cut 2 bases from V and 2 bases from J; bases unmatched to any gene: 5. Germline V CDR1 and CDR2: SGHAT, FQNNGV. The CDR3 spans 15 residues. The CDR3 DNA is TGTGCCAGCAGCTTATGGCAGGGACAGCAAGAGACCCAGTACTTC. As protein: CASSLWQGQQETQYF.

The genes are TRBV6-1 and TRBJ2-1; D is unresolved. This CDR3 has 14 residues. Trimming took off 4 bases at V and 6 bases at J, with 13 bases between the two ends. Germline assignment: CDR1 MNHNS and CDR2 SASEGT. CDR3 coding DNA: TGTGCCAGCAGTGTGAAGGGCAGCCCCAATGAGCAGTTCTTC. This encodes CASSVKGSPNEQFF.

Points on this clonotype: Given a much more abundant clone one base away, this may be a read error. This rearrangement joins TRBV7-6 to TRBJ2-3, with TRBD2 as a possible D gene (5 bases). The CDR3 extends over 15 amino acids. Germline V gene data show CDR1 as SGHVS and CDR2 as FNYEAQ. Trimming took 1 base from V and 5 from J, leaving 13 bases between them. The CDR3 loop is CASSLGPTEGDTQYF. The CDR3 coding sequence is TGTGCCAGCAGCTTAGGCCCAACAGAGGGAGATACGCAGTATTTT.

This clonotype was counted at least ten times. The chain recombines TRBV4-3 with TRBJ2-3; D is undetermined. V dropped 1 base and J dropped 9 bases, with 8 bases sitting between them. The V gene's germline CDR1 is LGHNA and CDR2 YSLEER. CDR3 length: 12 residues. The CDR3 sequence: CASSQGVGTQYF. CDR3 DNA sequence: TGCGCCAGCAGCCAAGGTGTAGGAACGCAGTATTTT.

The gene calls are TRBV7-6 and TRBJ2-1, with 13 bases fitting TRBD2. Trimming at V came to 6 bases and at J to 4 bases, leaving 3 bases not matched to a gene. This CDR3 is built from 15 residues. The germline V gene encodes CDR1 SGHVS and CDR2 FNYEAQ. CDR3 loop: CASSRTSGRYNEQFF. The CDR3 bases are TGTGCCAGCAGTAGGACTAGCGGGAGATACAATGAGCAGTTCTTC. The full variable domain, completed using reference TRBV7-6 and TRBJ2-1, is GAGVSQSPRYKVTKRGQDVALRCDPISGHVSLYWYRQALGQGPEFLTYFNYEAQQDKSGLPNDRFSAERPEGSISTLTIQRTEQRDSAMYRCASSRTSGRYNEQFFGPGTRLTVL.

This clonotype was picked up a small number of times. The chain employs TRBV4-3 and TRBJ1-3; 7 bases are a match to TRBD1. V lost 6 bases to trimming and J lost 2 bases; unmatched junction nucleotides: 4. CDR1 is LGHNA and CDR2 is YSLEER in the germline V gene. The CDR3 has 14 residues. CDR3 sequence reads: CASRPGGTGNTIYF. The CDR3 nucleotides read TGCGCCAGCAGACCAGGGGGTACTGGAAACACCATATATTTT.

CDR3 sequence (DNA): TGTGCCAGCAGCCCGACAGGGATGTCGCCAGATACGCAGTATTTT. It codes for CASSPTGMSPDTQYF. This chain connects TRBV7-9 to TRBJ2-3; 7 bases fit TRBD1. This CDR3 comprises 15 residues. Germline CDR1 reads SEHNR; CDR2 reads FQNEAQ (reference sequence). V lost 5 bases to trimming and J lost 4 bases; unmatched junction nucleotides: 9.

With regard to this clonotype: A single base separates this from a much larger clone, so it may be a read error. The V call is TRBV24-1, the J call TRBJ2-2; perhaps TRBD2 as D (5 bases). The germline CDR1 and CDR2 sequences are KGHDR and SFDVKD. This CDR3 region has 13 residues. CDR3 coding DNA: TGTGCCACCAGTGATCTTGGATCCGGGGAGCTGCTTTTT. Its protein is CATSDLGSGELLF.

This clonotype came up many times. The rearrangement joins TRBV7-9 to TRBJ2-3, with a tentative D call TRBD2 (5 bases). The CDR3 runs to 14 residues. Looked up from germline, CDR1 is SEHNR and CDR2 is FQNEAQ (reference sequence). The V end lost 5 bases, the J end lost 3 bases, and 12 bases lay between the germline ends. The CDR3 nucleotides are TGTGCCAGCAGCCAACCGGGATCAACAGATACGCAGTATTTT. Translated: CASSQPGSTDTQYF. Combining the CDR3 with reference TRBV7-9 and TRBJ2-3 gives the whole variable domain DTGVSQNPRHKITKRGQNVTFRCDPISEHNRLYWYRQTLGQGPEFLTYFQNEAQLEKSRLLSDRFSAERPKGSFSTLEIQRTEQGDSAMYLCASSQPGSTDTQYFGPGTRLTVL.

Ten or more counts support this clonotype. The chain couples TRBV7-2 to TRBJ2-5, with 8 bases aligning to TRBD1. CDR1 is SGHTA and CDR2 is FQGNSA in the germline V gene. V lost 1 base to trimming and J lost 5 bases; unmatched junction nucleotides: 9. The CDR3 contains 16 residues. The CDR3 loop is CASSLVGQGAGETQYF. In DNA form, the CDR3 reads TGTGCCAGCAGCTTAGTGGGGCAGGGGGCGGGTGAGACCCAGTACTTC.

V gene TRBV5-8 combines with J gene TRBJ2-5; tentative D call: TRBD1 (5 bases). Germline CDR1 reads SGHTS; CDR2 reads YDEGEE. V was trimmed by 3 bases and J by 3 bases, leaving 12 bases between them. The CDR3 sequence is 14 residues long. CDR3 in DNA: TGTGCCAGCAGCTACCTAGTCAGGGAAGAGACCCAGTACTTC. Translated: CASSYLVREETQYF.